The present entry profiles one T cell receptor beta chain with its context. Its antigen remains unidentified. The data originate from a study of cytomegalovirus exposure and HLA in healthy donors. The study's findings and limits: Researchers reported from a later analysis that most CMV-associated TCR beta chains appeared HLA-restricted. Further analysis was carried out later, and it showed several of the most significant clusters appearing linked to common viral pathogens. According to an earlier analysis, most TCR beta V segments yielded productive rearrangements about 87% or about 30% of the time.

PCR involved 60 Vbeta and 13 Jbeta primers. Some clones are missing from TCRdb's copy, which holds only in-frame ones; the method was immunoSEQ multiplex PCR. The sample lists 130,000 to 150,000 clones, roughly 79% occurring once. V lost 1 base and J lost 4; bases outside the gene matches: 3. The CDR3 covers 15 residues. The germline V gene encodes CDR1 SGHDT and CDR2 YYEEEE. The chain recombines TRBV5-6 with TRBJ2-1, with 9 bases matching TRBD2. Sequencing input: PBMCs. The receptor comes from a male donor in good health and CMV-seronegative. CDR3 nucleotides: TGTGCCAGCAGCTTGCCTAGCGGGGTATACAATGAGCAGTTCTTC. Its protein is CASSLPSGVYNEQFF. The whole variable domain, filled in from reference TRBV5-6 and TRBJ2-1, reads DAGVTQSPTHLIKTRGQQVTLRCSPKSGHDTVSWYQQALGQGPQFIFQYYEEEERQRGNFPDRFSGHQFPNYSSELNVNALLLGDSALYLCASSLPSGVYNEQFFGPGTRLTVL.